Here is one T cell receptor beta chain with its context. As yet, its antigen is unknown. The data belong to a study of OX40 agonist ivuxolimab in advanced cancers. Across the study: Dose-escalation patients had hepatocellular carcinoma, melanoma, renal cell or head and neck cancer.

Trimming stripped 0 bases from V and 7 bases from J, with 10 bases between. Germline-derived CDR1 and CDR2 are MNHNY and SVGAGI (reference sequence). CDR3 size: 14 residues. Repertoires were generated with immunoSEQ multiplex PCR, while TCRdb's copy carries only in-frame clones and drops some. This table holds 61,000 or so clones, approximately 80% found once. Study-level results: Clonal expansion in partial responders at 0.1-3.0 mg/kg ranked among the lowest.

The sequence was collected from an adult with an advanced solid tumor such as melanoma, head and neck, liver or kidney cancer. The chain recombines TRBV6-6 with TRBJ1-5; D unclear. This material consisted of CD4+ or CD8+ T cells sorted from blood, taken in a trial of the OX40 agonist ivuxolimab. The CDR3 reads CASSYSRGNQPQHF. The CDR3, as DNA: TGTGCCAGCAGTTACTCGAGAGGGAACCAGCCCCAGCATTTT.